The source of this TCR beta chain is a study of long-term antiretroviral therapy in people with HIV. The V gene end was trimmed by 3 bases and the J gene end by 4 bases; junction bases not matched to a gene: 11. This CDR3 has 16 amino acids. Germline lookup yields CDR1 SGHNT and CDR2 YYREEE (reference sequence). Version v3.0 of the immunoSEQ assay ran at survey level. Some clones are missing from TCRdb's copy, which holds only in-frame ones; the method was immunoSEQ multiplex PCR. The data contain 26,000 or so clones, roughly 82% of them singletons. The sequenced sample was unsorted PBMCs, obtained 0.8 years before starting antiretroviral therapy. The clonotype was recovered from a man between 18 and 29 years old with HIV. The chain links TRBV5-4 to TRBJ1-2; 8 positions match TRBD1. The CDR3 protein is CASSSPGQAGSYGYTF. DNA for the CDR3: TGTGCCAGCAGCTCGCCGGGACAGGCTGGGTCCTATGGCTACACCTTC.